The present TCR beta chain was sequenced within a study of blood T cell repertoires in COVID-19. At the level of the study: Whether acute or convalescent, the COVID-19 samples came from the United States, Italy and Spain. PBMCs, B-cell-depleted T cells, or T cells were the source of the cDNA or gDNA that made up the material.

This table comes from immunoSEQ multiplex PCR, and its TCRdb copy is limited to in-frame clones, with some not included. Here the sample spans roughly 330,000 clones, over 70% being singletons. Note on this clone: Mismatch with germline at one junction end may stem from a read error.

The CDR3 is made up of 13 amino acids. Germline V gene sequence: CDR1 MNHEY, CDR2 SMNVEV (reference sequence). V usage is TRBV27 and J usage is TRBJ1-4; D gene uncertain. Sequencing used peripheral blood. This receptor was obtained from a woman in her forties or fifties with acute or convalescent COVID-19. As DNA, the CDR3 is TGTGCCAGCAGTTTTTCCCCTAAGGAAAAACTGTTTTTT. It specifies CASSFSPKEKLFF.